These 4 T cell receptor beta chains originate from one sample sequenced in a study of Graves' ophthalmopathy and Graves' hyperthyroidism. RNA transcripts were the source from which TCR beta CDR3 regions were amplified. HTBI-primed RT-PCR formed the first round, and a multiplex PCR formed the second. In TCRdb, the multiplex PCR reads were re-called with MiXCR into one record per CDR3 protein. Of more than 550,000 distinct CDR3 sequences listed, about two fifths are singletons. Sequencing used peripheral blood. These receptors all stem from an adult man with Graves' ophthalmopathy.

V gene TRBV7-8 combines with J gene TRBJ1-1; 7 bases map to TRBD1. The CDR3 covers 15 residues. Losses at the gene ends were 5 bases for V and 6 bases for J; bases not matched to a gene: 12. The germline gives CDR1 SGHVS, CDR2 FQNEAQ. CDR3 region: CASSRKPTGFAEAFF. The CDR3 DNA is TGTGCCAGCAGCAGAAAACCGACAGGGTTCGCTGAAGCTTTCTTT. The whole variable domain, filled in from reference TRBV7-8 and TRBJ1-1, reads GAGVSQSPRYKVAKRGQDVALRCDPISGHVSLFWYQQALGQGPEFLTYFQNEAQLDKSGLPSDRFFAERPEGSVSTLKIQRTQQEDSAVYLCASSRKPTGFAEAFFGQGTRLTVV.

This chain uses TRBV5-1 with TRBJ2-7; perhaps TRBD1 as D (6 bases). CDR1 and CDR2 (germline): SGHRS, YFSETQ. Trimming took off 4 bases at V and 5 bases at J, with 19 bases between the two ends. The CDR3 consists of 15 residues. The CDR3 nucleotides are TGCGCCAGCAGCGTGGGGAACGTGGGGGCGGACGAGCAGTACTTC. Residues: CASSVGNVGADEQYF.

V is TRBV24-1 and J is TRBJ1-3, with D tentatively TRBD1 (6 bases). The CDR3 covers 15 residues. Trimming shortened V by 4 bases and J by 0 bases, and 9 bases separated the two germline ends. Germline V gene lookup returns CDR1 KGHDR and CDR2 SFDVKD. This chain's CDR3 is CATSDRGYSGNTIYF. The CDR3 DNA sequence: TGTGCCACCAGTGACAGGGGCTACTCTGGAAACACCATATATTTT.

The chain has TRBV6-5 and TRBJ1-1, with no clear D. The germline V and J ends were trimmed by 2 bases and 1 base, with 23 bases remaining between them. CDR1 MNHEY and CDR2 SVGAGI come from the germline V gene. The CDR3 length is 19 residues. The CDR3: CASSYLKPVPPPGNTEAFF. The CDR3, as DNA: TGTGCCAGCAGTTACCTCAAACCCGTGCCGCCTCCCGGGAACACTGAAGCTTTCTTT.